This TCR beta chain was profiled in a study of T cell repertoires in cytomegalovirus infection. Germline-derived CDR1 and CDR2 are SGDLS and YYNGEE. The CDR3 covers 18 residues. With 0 bases removed from V and 4 bases from J, the gap between germline ends came to 21 bases. TCRdb called the reads again in MiXCR, with one record for every CDR3 protein. This sample carries 500,000 or so distinct CDR3 sequences, more than 15% of them seen once, and the ten largest clones take 20% to 30%. The source is a human donor in good health (CMV status not recorded). Some clones in this sample may be carry-over from other donors' samples. The chain employs TRBV9 and TRBJ2-3; D is uncertain. The specimen sequenced was CD8+ T cells from PBMCs. CDR3 region: CASSVALKKGSLPDTQYF. DNA for the CDR3: TGTGCCAGCAGCGTAGCTCTTAAAAAAGGGTCGCTTCCAGATACGCAGTATTTT.